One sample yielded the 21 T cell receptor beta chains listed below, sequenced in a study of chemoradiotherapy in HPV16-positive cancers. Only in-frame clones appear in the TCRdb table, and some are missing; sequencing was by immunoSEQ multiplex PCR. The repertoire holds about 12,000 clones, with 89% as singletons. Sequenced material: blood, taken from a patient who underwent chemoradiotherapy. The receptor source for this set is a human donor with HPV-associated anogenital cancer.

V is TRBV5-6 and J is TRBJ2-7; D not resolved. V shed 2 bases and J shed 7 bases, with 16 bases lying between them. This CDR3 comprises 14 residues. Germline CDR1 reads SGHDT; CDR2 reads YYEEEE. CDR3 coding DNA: TGTGCCAGCAGCTTCCAGACCCGCCCTAAGGAGCAGTACTTC. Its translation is CASSFQTRPKEQYF.

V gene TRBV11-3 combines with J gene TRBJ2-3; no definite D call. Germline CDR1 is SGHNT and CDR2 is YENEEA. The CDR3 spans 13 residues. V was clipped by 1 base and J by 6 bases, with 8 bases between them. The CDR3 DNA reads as TGTGCCAGCAGCTTAGCCTATAGGGATACGCAGTATTTT. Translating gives CASSLAYRDTQYF.

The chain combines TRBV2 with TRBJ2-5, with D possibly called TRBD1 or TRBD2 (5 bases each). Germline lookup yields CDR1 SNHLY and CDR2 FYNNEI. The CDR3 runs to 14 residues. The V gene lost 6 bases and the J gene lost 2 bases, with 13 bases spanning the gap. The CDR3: CASRSPGRQETQYF. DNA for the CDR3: TGTGCCAGCAGGAGTCCGGGACGTCAAGAGACCCAGTACTTC. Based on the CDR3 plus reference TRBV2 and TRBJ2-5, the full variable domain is EPEVTQTPSHQVTQMGQEVILRCVPISNHLYFYWYRQILGQKVEFLVSFYNNEISEKSEIFDDQFSVERPDGSNFTLKIRSTKLEDSAMYFCASRSPGRQETQYFGPGTRLLVL.

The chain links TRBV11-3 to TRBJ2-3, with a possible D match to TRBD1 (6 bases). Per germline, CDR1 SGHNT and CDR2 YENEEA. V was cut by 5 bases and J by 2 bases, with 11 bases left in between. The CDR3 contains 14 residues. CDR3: CASSKQGDTDTQYF. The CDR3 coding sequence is TGTGCCAGCAGCAAACAGGGAGACACAGATACGCAGTATTTT.

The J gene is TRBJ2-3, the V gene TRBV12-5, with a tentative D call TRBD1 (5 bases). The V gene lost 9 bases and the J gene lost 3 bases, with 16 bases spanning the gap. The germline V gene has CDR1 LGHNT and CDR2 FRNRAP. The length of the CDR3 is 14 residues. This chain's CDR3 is CASAKGDETDTQYF. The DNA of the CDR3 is TGTGCTAGCGCGAAAGGGGATGAGACAGATACGCAGTATTTT.

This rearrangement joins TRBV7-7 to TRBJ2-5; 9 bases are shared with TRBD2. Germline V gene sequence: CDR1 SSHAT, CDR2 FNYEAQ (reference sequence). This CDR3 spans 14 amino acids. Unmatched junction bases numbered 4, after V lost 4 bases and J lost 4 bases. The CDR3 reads CASSSRGLAETQYF. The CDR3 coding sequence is TGTGCCAGCAGCTCCAGGGGACTAGCAGAGACCCAGTACTTC.

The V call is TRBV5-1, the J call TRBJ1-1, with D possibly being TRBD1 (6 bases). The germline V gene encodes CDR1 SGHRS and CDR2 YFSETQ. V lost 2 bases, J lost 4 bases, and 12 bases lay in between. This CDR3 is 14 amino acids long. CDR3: CASSFRQAGTEAFF. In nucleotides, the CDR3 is TGCGCCAGCAGCTTTAGACAGGCCGGCACTGAAGCTTTCTTT.

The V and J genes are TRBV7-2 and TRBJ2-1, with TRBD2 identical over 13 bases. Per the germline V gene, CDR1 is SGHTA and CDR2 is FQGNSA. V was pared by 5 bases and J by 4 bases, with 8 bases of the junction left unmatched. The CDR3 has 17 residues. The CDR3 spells CASSDGTSGNKYNEQFF. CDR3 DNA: TGTGCCAGCAGCGACGGGACTAGCGGGAACAAATACAATGAGCAGTTCTTC. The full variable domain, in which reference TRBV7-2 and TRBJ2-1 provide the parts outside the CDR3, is GAGVSQSPSNKVTEKGKDVELRCDPISGHTALYWYRQSLGQGLEFLIYFQGNSAPDKSGLPSDRFSAERTGGSVSTLTIQRTQQEDSAVYLCASSDGTSGNKYNEQFFGPGTRLTVL.

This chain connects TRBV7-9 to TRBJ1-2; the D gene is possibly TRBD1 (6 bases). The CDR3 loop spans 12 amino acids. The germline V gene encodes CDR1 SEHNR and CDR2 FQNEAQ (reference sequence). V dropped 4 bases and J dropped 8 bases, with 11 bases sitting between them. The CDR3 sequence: CASSSHREGYTF. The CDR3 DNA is TGTGCCAGCAGCTCCCACAGGGAGGGCTACACCTTC.

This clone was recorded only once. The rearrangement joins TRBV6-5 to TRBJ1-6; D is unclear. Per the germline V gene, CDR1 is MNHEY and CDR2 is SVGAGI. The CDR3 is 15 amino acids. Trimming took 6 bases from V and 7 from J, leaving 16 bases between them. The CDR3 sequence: CASRAPEGRNSPLHF. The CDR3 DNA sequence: TGTGCCAGCAGGGCCCCCGAGGGCCGGAATTCACCCCTCCACTTT.

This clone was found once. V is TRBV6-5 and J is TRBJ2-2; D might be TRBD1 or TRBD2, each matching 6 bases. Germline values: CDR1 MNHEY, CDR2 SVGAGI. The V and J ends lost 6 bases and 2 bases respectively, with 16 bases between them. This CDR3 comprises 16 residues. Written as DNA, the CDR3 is TGTGCCAGCAGCTACAGGGCGGGACAAAACACCGGGGAGCTGTTTTTT. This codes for CASSYRAGQNTGELFF.

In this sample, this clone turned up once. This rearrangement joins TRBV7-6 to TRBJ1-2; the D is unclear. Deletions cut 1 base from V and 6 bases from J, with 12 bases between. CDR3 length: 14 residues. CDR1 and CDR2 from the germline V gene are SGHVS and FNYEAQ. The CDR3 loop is CASSLDSGFNGYTF. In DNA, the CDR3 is TGTGCCAGCAGCTTAGATTCCGGGTTTAATGGCTACACCTTC.

The DNA of the CDR3 is TGTGCCAGCAGCTTCGGGACTCGTCCAGACACCATATATTTT. Translation gives CASSFGTRPDTIYF. The chain couples TRBV7-2 to TRBJ1-3; the D gene is possibly TRBD1 (5 bases). The germline V gene has CDR1 SGHTA and CDR2 FQGNSA. The CDR3 loop spans 14 amino acids. V was shortened by 3 bases and J by 8 bases, with 14 bases between the two germline ends.

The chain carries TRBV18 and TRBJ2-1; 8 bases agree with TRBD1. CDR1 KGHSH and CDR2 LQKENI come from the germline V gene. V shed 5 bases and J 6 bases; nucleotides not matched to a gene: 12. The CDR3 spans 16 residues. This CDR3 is CASSSSGQGRGNEQFF. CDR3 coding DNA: TGTGCCAGCTCATCTTCAGGACAGGGAAGGGGCAATGAGCAGTTCTTC.

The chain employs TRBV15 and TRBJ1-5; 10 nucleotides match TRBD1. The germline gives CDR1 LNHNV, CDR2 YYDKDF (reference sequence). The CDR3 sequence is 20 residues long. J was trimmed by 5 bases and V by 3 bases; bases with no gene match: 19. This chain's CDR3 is CATSSPHTGTGDSRDQPQHF. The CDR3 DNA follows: TGTGCCACCAGCAGCCCTCATACCGGGACAGGGGACAGTAGGGATCAGCCCCAGCATTTT.

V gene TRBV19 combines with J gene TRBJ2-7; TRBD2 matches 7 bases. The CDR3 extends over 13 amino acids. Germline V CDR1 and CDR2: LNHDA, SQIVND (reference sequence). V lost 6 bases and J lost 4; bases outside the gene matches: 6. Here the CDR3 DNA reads TGTGCCAGTAGCTCCGCAGCGGGGTACGAGCAGTACTTC. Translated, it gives CASSSAAGYEQYF. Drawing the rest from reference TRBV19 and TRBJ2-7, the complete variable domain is DGGITQSPKYLFRKEGQNVTLSCEQNLNHDAMYWYRQDPGQGLRLIYYSQIVNDFQKGDIAEGYSVSREKKESFPLTVTSAQKNPTAFYLCASSSAAGYEQYFGPGTRLTVT.

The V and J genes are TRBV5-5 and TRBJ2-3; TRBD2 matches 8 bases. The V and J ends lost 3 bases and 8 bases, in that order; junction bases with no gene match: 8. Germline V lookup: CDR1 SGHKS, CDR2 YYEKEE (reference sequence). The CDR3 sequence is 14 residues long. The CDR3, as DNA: TGTGCCAGCAGCTGGACGGGGGGGCCGTCTACGCAGTATTTT. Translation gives CASSWTGGPSTQYF.

CDR3 region: CASSSELSGNQPQHF. The CDR3 DNA reads TGTGCCAGCAGCTCTGAGTTGTCTGGCAATCAGCCCCAGCATTTT. The rearrangement uses TRBV7-8 and TRBJ1-5; D remains unclear. Deletions cut 4 bases from V and 2 bases from J, with 12 bases between. Germline V gives CDR1 SGHVS, CDR2 FQNEAQ. This CDR3 has 15 amino acids.

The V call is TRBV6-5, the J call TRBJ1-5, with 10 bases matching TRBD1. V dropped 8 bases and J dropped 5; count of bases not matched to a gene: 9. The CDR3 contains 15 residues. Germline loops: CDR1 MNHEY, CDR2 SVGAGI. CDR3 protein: CASHRDRGTHQPQHF. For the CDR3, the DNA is TGTGCCAGCCATCGGGACAGGGGTACGCATCAGCCCCAGCATTTT.

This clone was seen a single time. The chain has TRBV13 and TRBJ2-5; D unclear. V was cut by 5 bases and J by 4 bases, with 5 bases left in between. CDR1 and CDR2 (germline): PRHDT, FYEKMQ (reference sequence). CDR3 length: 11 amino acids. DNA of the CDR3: TGTGCCAGCAGCCCACGAGAGACCCAGTACTTC. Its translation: CASSPRETQYF.

The CDR3: CASSTTTVTGELFF. As DNA, the CDR3 is TGTGCCAGCAGCACAACGACCGTGACCGGGGAGCTGTTTTTT. This chain connects TRBV7-6 to TRBJ2-2; D not resolved. The length of the CDR3 is 14 residues. The germline V gene encodes CDR1 SGHVS and CDR2 FNYEAQ. V lost 5 bases to trimming and J lost 5 bases, with 12 bases between them.